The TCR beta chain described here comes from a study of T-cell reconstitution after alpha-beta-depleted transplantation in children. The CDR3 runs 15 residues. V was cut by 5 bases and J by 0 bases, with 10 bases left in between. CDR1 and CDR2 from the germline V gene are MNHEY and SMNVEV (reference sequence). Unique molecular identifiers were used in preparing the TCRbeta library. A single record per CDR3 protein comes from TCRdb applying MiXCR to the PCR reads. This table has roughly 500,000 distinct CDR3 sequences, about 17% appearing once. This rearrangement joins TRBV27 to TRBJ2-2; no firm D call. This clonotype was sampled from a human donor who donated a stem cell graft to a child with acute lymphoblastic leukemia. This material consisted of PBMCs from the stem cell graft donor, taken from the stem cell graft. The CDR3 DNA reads TGTGCCAGCAGTGGCGAGTTCGCGAACACCGGGGAGCTGTTTTTT. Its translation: CASSGEFANTGELFF.